Listed here are 31 T cell receptor beta chains from one sample, sequenced in a study of siplizumab effects on memory and regulatory T cells. Clones were read by immunoSEQ multiplex PCR, and TCRdb kept only the in-frame ones, dropping some. The repertoire holds some 100,000 clones, approximately 91% seen once, with around 13% in the top ten. Sequences were obtained from non-Treg CD4+ T cells sorted from blood. The receptors were sampled from a human donor in good health.

CDR3 loop: CASSLVSGFTGELFF. In DNA form, the CDR3 reads TGCGCCAGCAGCCTTGTGTCCGGGTTCACCGGGGAGCTGTTTTTT. This chain links TRBV5-1 with TRBJ2-2; no clear D. Deletions cut 4 bases from V and 4 bases from J, with 14 bases between. The CDR3 extends over 15 amino acids. Germline assignment: CDR1 SGHRS and CDR2 YFSETQ. Combining the CDR3 with reference TRBV5-1 and TRBJ2-2 gives the whole variable domain KAGVTQTPRYLIKTRGQQVTLSCSPISGHRSVSWYQQTPGQGLQFLFEYFSETQRNKGNFPGRFSGRQFSNSRSEMNVSTLELGDSALYLCASSLVSGFTGELFFGEGSRLTVL.

Turning to this clone: Other DNA sequences in this specimen translate into the identical CDR3. The CDR3 nucleotides are TGTGCCAGCTCACCAGGGCTAGCGGGAGTAGATACGCAGTATTTT. This encodes CASSPGLAGVDTQYF. This chain joins TRBV18 and TRBJ2-3; 10 nucleotides agree with TRBD2. Germline V CDR1 and CDR2: KGHSH, LQKENI. The J segment lost 5 bases and the V segment lost 2 bases, leaving 4 bases of the junction unmatched. This CDR3 region has 15 residues.

V usage is TRBV13 and J usage is TRBJ2-2; D may be TRBD1 (6 bases). V gave up 4 bases and J gave up 3 bases, with 15 bases separating them. The CDR3 sequence is 16 residues long. Germline CDR1 is PRHDT and CDR2 is FYEKMQ (reference sequence). This CDR3 reads CASSSSGAFDTGELFF. The DNA for the CDR3 is TGTGCCAGCAGCTCCTCAGGGGCCTTCGACACCGGGGAGCTGTTTTTT. The whole variable domain, remainder taken from reference TRBV13 and TRBJ2-2, is AAGVIQSPRHLIKEKRETATLKCYPIPRHDTVYWYQQGPGQDPQFLISFYEKMQSDKGSIPDRFSAQQFSDYHSELNMSSLELGDSALYFCASSSSGAFDTGELFFGEGSRLTVL.

This chain links TRBV30 with TRBJ2-4; 7 bases match TRBD2. Germline V CDR1 and CDR2: GTSNPN, SVGIG (reference sequence). The CDR3 is made up of 12 amino acids. J gave up 8 bases and V 2 bases, and 3 bases lay outside the gene matches. This CDR3 reads CAWSIRGDIQYF. The CDR3 coding sequence is TGTGCCTGGAGTATCCGGGGGGACATTCAGTACTTC.

This chain links TRBV7-6 with TRBJ1-3; perhaps TRBD1 as D (5 bases). Germline lookup yields CDR1 SGHVS and CDR2 FNYEAQ. The CDR3 has 19 residues. V was pared by 1 base and J by 0 bases, with 19 bases between. DNA of the CDR3: TGTGCCAGCAGCTTAGAAGGGGCAGAGACCCCCTTCTCTGGAAACACCATATATTTT. Amino acid sequence: CASSLEGAETPFSGNTIYF.

The chain recombines TRBV10-3 with TRBJ1-1; D is perhaps TRBD1 (6 bases). This CDR3 spans 12 amino acids. Germline V gene sequence: CDR1 ENHRY, CDR2 SYGVKD. V lost 6 bases and J lost 7, with 12 bases in between. This CDR3 is CAISSDRLEAFF. The CDR3, as DNA: TGTGCCATCAGCAGTGACAGGCTTGAAGCTTTCTTT.

This clone was picked up one time. The genes are TRBV10-2 and TRBJ2-7; a weak D match, TRBD2 (6 bases). Per the germline V gene, CDR1 is WSHSY and CDR2 is SAAADI. The ends were cut back, 5 bases at V and 2 bases at J, with 13 bases in the middle. The CDR3 totals 14 residues. The CDR3 sequence: CASSLTGDTYEQYF. Here the CDR3 DNA reads TGCGCCAGCAGTCTCACGGGGGATACCTACGAGCAGTACTTC.

The chain has TRBV29-1 and TRBJ2-1; 8 bases are a match to TRBD2. There are 14 residues in the CDR3. V shed 3 bases and J 7 bases; nucleotides not matched to a gene: 8. The V gene's germline CDR1 is SQVTM and CDR2 ANQGSEA. CDR3 sequence reads: CSVDTREATNEQFF. The CDR3 DNA sequence: TGCAGCGTTGATACGCGGGAGGCAACGAATGAGCAGTTCTTC.

The V and J genes are TRBV18 and TRBJ2-1, with 11 bases aligning to TRBD2. V lost 6 bases, J lost 5 bases, and 6 bases stayed unmatched. The CDR3 covers 15 residues. Germline values: CDR1 KGHSH, CDR2 LQKENI. CDR3 coding DNA: TGTGCCAGCTCTCTTACGGGACTAGCGGACAATGAGCAGTTCTTC. Its translation: CASSLTGLADNEQFF.

The genes are TRBV28 and TRBJ1-2; unclear D gene. V lost 4 bases to trimming and J lost 4 bases, with 16 bases between them. CDR3 length: 15 amino acids. Germline V CDR1 and CDR2: MDHEN, SYDVKM. CDR3 coding DNA: TGTGCCAGCAGTTCCGTCCCTTCTTCAGCCTATGGCTACACCTTC. Translating it yields CASSSVPSSAYGYTF.

This chain connects TRBV7-3 to TRBJ2-1, with 13 bases that match TRBD2. Germline V CDR1 and CDR2: SGHTA, FQGTGA. CDR3 length: 16 amino acids. V lost 4 bases to trimming and J lost 10 bases; unmatched junction nucleotides: 10. The CDR3 nucleotides are TGTGCCAGCAGCTCCGTCGGACTAGCGGGAGCACGCGAGCAGTTCTTC. This sequence encodes CASSSVGLAGAREQFF.

The chain couples TRBV14 to TRBJ2-5, with 7 bases lining up with TRBD1. Germline V gives CDR1 SGHDN, CDR2 FVKESK. V shed 4 bases, J shed 11 bases, and the junction held 10 bases outside the gene matches. This CDR3 has 13 amino acids. This CDR3 reads CASSPIRTGAQYF. The CDR3 bases are TGTGCCAGCAGCCCGATCAGGACAGGAGCGCAGTACTTC.

V gene TRBV14 combines with J gene TRBJ1-1; D is perhaps TRBD1 (6 bases). CDR1 and CDR2 (germline): SGHDN, FVKESK. The V gene lost 4 bases and the J gene lost 1 base, with 16 bases spanning the gap. The length of the CDR3 is 16 residues. CDR3 protein: CASSPSGGAANTEAFF. The CDR3, as DNA: TGTGCCAGCAGCCCGAGTGGGGGGGCTGCGAACACTGAAGCTTTCTTT.

The CDR3 loop reads CASNTYRDGQSYGYTF. CDR3 coding DNA: TGTGCCAGTAACACTTACCGGGACGGCCAATCTTATGGCTACACCTTC. The gene calls are TRBV19 and TRBJ1-2, with a tentative D call TRBD1 (5 bases). The length of the CDR3 is 16 residues. Germline values: CDR1 LNHDA, CDR2 SQIVND (reference sequence). The germline V and J ends were trimmed by 7 bases and 5 bases, with 23 bases remaining between them.

The chain couples TRBV6-1 to TRBJ2-2; a weak D match, TRBD2 (5 bases). The CDR3 is 14 residues long. Germline V gene data show CDR1 as MNHNS and CDR2 as SASEGT. Deletions cut 7 bases from V and 0 bases from J, with 9 bases between. The CDR3 sequence: CASKEGTNTGELFF. The DNA of the CDR3 is TGTGCCAGCAAAGAGGGAACGAACACCGGGGAGCTGTTTTTT.

The gene calls are TRBV19 and TRBJ2-2, with D possibly called TRBD1 or TRBD2 (5 bases each). Germline V CDR1 and CDR2: LNHDA, SQIVND (reference sequence). CDR3 length equals 17 residues. V dropped 6 bases and J dropped 2 bases, with 19 bases sitting between them. CDR3 protein: CASRPGPPQFNTGELFF. The DNA for the CDR3 is TGTGCCAGTAGACCGGGGCCGCCCCAGTTTAACACCGGGGAGCTGTTTTTT. The full variable domain, in which reference TRBV19 and TRBJ2-2 provide the parts outside the CDR3, is DGGITQSPKYLFRKEGQNVTLSCEQNLNHDAMYWYRQDPGQGLRLIYYSQIVNDFQKGDIAEGYSVSREKKESFPLTVTSAQKNPTAFYLCASRPGPPQFNTGELFFGEGSRLTVL.

The DNA of the CDR3 is TGTGCCAGCAGCTCCTCTAGCGGGCTTCCTTACGAGCAGTACTTC. Its translation: CASSSSSGLPYEQYF. The chain joins TRBV5-6 to TRBJ2-7, with TRBD2 matching 8 bases. This CDR3 has 15 amino acids. CDR1 and CDR2 (germline): SGHDT, YYEEEE. J was trimmed by 4 bases and V by 3 bases; bases with no gene match: 9.

This sequence joins TRBV28 and TRBJ1-1; D not certain. CDR1 and CDR2 from the germline V gene are MDHEN and SYDVKM. The CDR3 loop spans 15 amino acids. Trimming stripped 3 bases from V and 2 bases from J, with 13 bases between. In DNA, the CDR3 is TGTGCCAGCAGTTTGACCTCCTTTAACAACACTGAAGCTTTCTTT. Translating gives CASSLTSFNNTEAFF.

The count of this clone is one. This chain connects TRBV27 to TRBJ1-3; D unclear. Germline V gene sequence: CDR1 MNHEY, CDR2 SMNVEV (reference sequence). The CDR3 has 15 amino acids. V shed 3 bases and J shed 5 bases, with 14 bases lying between them. CDR3 sequence (DNA): TGTGCCAGCAGTTTGACAACCGGGCCAAGAAACACCATATATTTT. The encoded protein is CASSLTTGPRNTIYF.

This clone was counted between two and nine times. This sequence joins TRBV9 and TRBJ1-1, with D hard to call. The germline gives CDR1 SGDLS, CDR2 YYNGEE. The CDR3 consists of 14 residues. V lost 1 base to trimming and J lost 5 bases, with 12 bases between them. DNA of the CDR3: TGTGCCAGCAGCGTAACCCATCAGCGGACTGAAGCTTTCTTT. It specifies CASSVTHQRTEAFF. The full variable domain, rest sourced from reference TRBV9 and TRBJ1-1, is DSGVTQTPKHLITATGQRVTLRCSPRSGDLSVYWYQQSLDQGLQFLIQYYNGEERAKGNILERFSAQQFPDLHSELNLSSLELGDSALYFCASSVTHQRTEAFFGQGTRLTVV.

The genes are TRBV29-1 and TRBJ2-3; 7 bases are shared with TRBD2. The J segment lost 4 bases and the V segment lost 0 bases, leaving 10 bases of the junction unmatched. Germline CDR1 and CDR2: SQVTM and ANQGSEA. The CDR3 sequence is 16 residues long. The CDR3 sequence: CSVEDRSSGIPDTQYF. CDR3 nucleotides: TGCAGCGTTGAAGATCGATCAAGCGGGATCCCAGATACGCAGTATTTT.

The V and J genes are TRBV14 and TRBJ1-2, with D possibly matching TRBD1 (5 bases). This CDR3 region has 17 residues. Germline assignment: CDR1 SGHDN and CDR2 FVKESK. Trimming removed 1 base at V and 7 bases at J, with 22 bases between. The chain's CDR3 is CASSQAKGIGGSIGYTF. The CDR3 nucleotides are TGTGCCAGCAGCCAAGCAAAGGGGATAGGCGGGTCGATTGGCTACACCTTC.

The V and J genes are TRBV19 and TRBJ2-1; D possibly corresponds to TRBD2 (5 bases). Germline CDR1 LNHDA, CDR2 SQIVND (reference sequence). The CDR3 length is 15 residues. V was cut by 2 bases and J by 5 bases, with 13 bases left in between. CDR3 sequence: CASSIYTDYNNEQFF. The CDR3 DNA is TGTGCCAGTAGTATATACACCGACTACAACAATGAGCAGTTCTTC. Together with reference TRBV19 and TRBJ2-1, the CDR3 gives the full variable domain: DGGITQSPKYLFRKEGQNVTLSCEQNLNHDAMYWYRQDPGQGLRLIYYSQIVNDFQKGDIAEGYSVSREKKESFPLTVTSAQKNPTAFYLCASSIYTDYNNEQFFGPGTRLTVL.

The chain is built from TRBV7-9 and TRBJ2-2; D is unresolved. V gave up 1 base and J gave up 6 bases, with 9 bases separating them. The germline V gene encodes CDR1 SEHNR and CDR2 FQNEAQ (reference sequence). The CDR3 covers 14 residues. The CDR3 nucleotides read TGTGCCAGCAGCTTAGATCCCAGGCCCGGGGAGCTGTTTTTT. This encodes CASSLDPRPGELFF.

This chain joins TRBV28 and TRBJ1-1; tentative D call: TRBD1 (6 bases). This CDR3 has 14 amino acids. Germline CDR1 and CDR2: MDHEN and SYDVKM. Trimming took off 5 bases at V and 3 bases at J, with 13 bases between the two ends. Here the CDR3 reads CASSPPGQHTEAFF. DNA for the CDR3: TGTGCCAGCAGTCCGCCGGGACAACACACTGAAGCTTTCTTT.

V gene TRBV30 combines with J gene TRBJ1-5; D is unresolved. CDR1 GTSNPN and CDR2 SVGIG come from the germline V gene (reference sequence). The CDR3 has 13 amino acids. Trimming left V 1 base short and J 4 bases short, with 8 bases between. CDR3 region: CAWSEGGNQPQHF. The CDR3 nucleotides are TGTGCCTGGAGTGAAGGAGGAAATCAGCCCCAGCATTTT.

The chain couples TRBV21-1 to TRBJ2-2; the table's D call, TRBD2, was not checked against the DNA. TRBV21-1 is given as a pseudogene. This CDR3 is 21 amino acids long. CDR3 nucleotides: TGTGCCAGCAGCAAATCCAGCGGCGGGGGCCTAGCGGGAGTAGGGACCGGGGAGCTGTTTTTT. Amino acids: CASSKSSGGGLAGVGTGELFF.

This clone was seen only once. This chain links TRBV7-9 with TRBJ1-1; D not certain. Trimming stripped 1 base from V and 4 bases from J, with 7 bases between. The germline V gene encodes CDR1 SEHNR and CDR2 FQNEAQ (reference sequence). The CDR3 is 13 residues long. The CDR3 nucleotides read TGTGCCAGCAGCTTAGGGCTCCCCACTGAAGCTTTCTTT. Residues: CASSLGLPTEAFF.

The gene calls are TRBV30 and TRBJ1-5, with D unclear. CDR3 length equals 14 residues. The V end lost 3 bases, the J end lost 4 bases, and 13 bases lay between the germline ends. Germline values: CDR1 GTSNPN, CDR2 SVGIG (reference sequence). CDR3 sequence (DNA): TGTGCCTGGAGCCACGGTGGGAGGAATCAGCCCCAGCATTTT. As protein: CAWSHGGRNQPQHF.

The CDR3: CASSEGRGHGKNIQYF. The DNA for the CDR3 is TGTGCCAGCAGTGAGGGCAGGGGGCACGGCAAAAACATTCAGTACTTC. V gene TRBV2 combines with J gene TRBJ2-4, with TRBD1 identical over 8 bases. Germline lookup yields CDR1 SNHLY and CDR2 FYNNEI. The length of the CDR3 is 16 residues. Germline trimming cut 3 bases from V and 3 bases from J; bases unmatched to any gene: 7.

V gene TRBV5-1 combines with J gene TRBJ2-3, with D unresolved. Looked up from germline, CDR1 is SGHRS and CDR2 is YFSETQ. The CDR3 is made up of 16 amino acids. V gave up 2 bases and J gave up 1 base, with 14 bases separating them. CDR3 in DNA: TGCGCCAGCAGCTTCTTTGGCCGGGTTGGCACAGATACGCAGTATTTT. Protein product: CASSFFGRVGTDTQYF. The full variable domain, rest sourced from reference TRBV5-1 and TRBJ2-3, is KAGVTQTPRYLIKTRGQQVTLSCSPISGHRSVSWYQQTPGQGLQFLFEYFSETQRNKGNFPGRFSGRQFSNSRSEMNVSTLELGDSALYLCASSFFGRVGTDTQYFGPGTRLTVL.